The 8 T cell receptor beta chains below all came from one sample that was sequenced in a study of T cells in Graves' hyperthyroidism and ophthalmopathy. TCR beta CDR3 region amplification was performed from RNA transcripts. A first-round RT-PCR of the TCR CDR3 used the HTBI primer set. TCRdb reprocessed the multiplex PCR reads with MiXCR, giving one entry per CDR3 protein. Among some 550,000 distinct CDR3 sequences, about 20% were seen once, and the ten largest hold more than 20%. The sample was blood. These receptors were taken from a man aged 18 to 30 with Graves' hyperthyroidism.

This clonotype was picked up many times. V is TRBV20-1 and J is TRBJ1-5, with D maybe TRBD1 (6 bases). The germline V gene has CDR1 DFQATT and CDR2 SNEGSKA (reference sequence). The ends were cut back, 3 bases at V and 5 bases at J, with 11 bases in the middle. CDR3 length equals 13 residues. DNA for the CDR3: TGCAGTGCTAGGGGGGGCAGGGATCAGCCCCAGCATTTT. Protein: CSARGGRDQPQHF.

This clonotype was observed at least ten times. This sequence joins TRBV6-1 and TRBJ2-7; a weak D match, TRBD2 (5 bases). CDR3 length: 14 residues. Trimming pared 3 bases from V and 5 bases from J, leaving 14 bases between. Germline values: CDR1 MNHNS, CDR2 SASEGT. The chain's CDR3 is CASSDEGSLHEQYF. The CDR3, as DNA: TGTGCCAGCAGTGACGAGGGCAGTCTCCACGAGCAGTACTTC.

In its sample, this clonotype was seen many times. The genes are TRBV6-1 and TRBJ1-2; D unclear. V was clipped by 6 bases and J by 3 bases, with 14 bases between them. This CDR3 is 14 amino acids long. Germline assignment: CDR1 MNHNS and CDR2 SASEGT. The CDR3 spells CASRDLDRYYGYTF. The CDR3 region has the DNA TGTGCCAGCAGAGATCTTGACCGCTACTATGGCTACACCTTC.

This clonotype was counted at least ten times. This rearrangement joins TRBV6-1 to TRBJ1-2; D is undetermined. CDR1 and CDR2 from the germline V gene are MNHNS and SASEGT. The CDR3 length is 13 residues. V shed 3 bases and J shed 0 bases, with 5 bases lying between them. The CDR3 reads CASSEDPNYGYTF. The CDR3 DNA sequence: TGTGCCAGCAGTGAGGACCCTAACTATGGCTACACCTTC.

In regard to this clonotype: Since a much larger clone is just one base distant, this may be a read error. This chain joins TRBV6-1 and TRBJ1-5; possible D gene TRBD1, 6 bases. The V and J ends lost 7 bases and 3 bases respectively, with 16 bases between them. The V gene's germline CDR1 is MNHNS and CDR2 SASEGT. CDR3 size: 15 residues. CDR3 residues: CASKTGFGDNQPQHF. CDR3 bases: TGTGCCAGCAAAACAGGGTTTGGCGACAATCAGCCCCAGCATTTT.

The sample holds a few counts of this clonotype. The J gene is TRBJ1-1, the V gene TRBV5-1; D is unclear. The V end lost 2 bases, the J end lost 8 bases, and 13 bases lay between the germline ends. CDR3 length: 13 residues. Germline V gene lookup returns CDR1 SGHRS and CDR2 YFSETQ. The CDR3 reads CASSLDGQVEAFF. CDR3 in DNA: TGCGCCAGCAGCTTAGACGGCCAGGTGGAAGCTTTCTTT. The full variable domain, its missing parts supplied by reference TRBV5-1 and TRBJ1-1, is KAGVTQTPRYLIKTRGQQVTLSCSPISGHRSVSWYQQTPGQGLQFLFEYFSETQRNKGNFPGRFSGRQFSNSRSEMNVSTLELGDSALYLCASSLDGQVEAFFGQGTRLTVV.

This clonotype was picked up many times. The genes are TRBV5-4 and TRBJ1-1, with 7 bases lining up with TRBD1. There are 15 residues in the CDR3. Germline V gives CDR1 SGHNT, CDR2 YYREEE (reference sequence). J gave up 0 bases and V 6 bases, and 8 bases lay outside the gene matches. CDR3 region: CASTIQGQMNTEAFF. The CDR3 DNA reads as TGTGCCAGCACCATACAGGGACAGATGAACACTGAAGCTTTCTTT. The whole variable domain, filled in from reference TRBV5-4 and TRBJ1-1, reads ETGVTQSPTHLIKTRGQQVTLRCSSQSGHNTVSWYQQALGQGPQFIFQYYREEENGRGNFPPRFSGLQFPNYSSELNVNALELDDSALYLCASTIQGQMNTEAFFGQGTRLTVV.

In its sample, this clonotype was seen many times. Here the CDR3 omits its conserved ending phenylalanine or tryptophan, so a read error is the likely source. The rearrangement uses TRBV12-3 or TRBV12-4 and TRBJ1-2, with a weak D call TRBD1 (5 bases). Trimming took 5 bases from V and 6 from J, leaving 10 bases between them. This CDR3 comprises 12 residues. The CDR3 DNA sequence: TGTGCCAGCAGTCATCAGGGAAATGGCTACACCTCC. Translated, it gives CASSHQGNGYTS.